What follows are 23 T cell receptor beta chains derived from one specimen sequenced in a study of T-cell reconstitution after alpha-beta-depleted transplantation in children. The TCRbeta library was prepared with unique molecular identifiers. TCRdb analysed the PCR reads with MiXCR anew, one entry per CDR3 protein. The sample shows about 400,000 distinct CDR3 sequences, roughly 22% of them seen only once. The sequencing here drew on PBMCs from the stem cell graft donor, taken from the stem cell graft. The origin of the receptors is a human donor who donated a stem cell graft to a child with acute myeloid leukemia.

This clonotype turned up a few times. V gene TRBV7-9 combines with J gene TRBJ2-1; a possible D gene is TRBD1 (6 bases). The germline gives CDR1 SEHNR, CDR2 FQNEAQ (reference sequence). The CDR3 is made up of 11 amino acids. V shed 5 bases and J shed 10 bases, with 9 bases lying between them. This chain's CDR3 is CASSPQGEQFF. The CDR3, as DNA: TGTGCCAGCAGCCCTCAGGGGGAGCAGTTCTTC. Full variable domain (rest looked up from reference TRBV7-9 and TRBJ2-1): DTGVSQNPRHKITKRGQNVTFRCDPISEHNRLYWYRQTLGQGPEFLTYFQNEAQLEKSRLLSDRFSAERPKGSFSTLEIQRTEQGDSAMYLCASSPQGEQFFGPGTRLTVL.

This clonotype occurred a few times. The chain has TRBV12-3 or TRBV12-4 and TRBJ1-3; D not certain. The V and J ends lost 10 bases and 0 bases respectively, with 13 bases between them. This CDR3 comprises 14 residues. In DNA form, the CDR3 reads TGTGCCACCCCCGGCCTATACTCTGGAAACACCATATATTTT. It encodes CATPGLYSGNTIYF.

This clonotype was seen many times. The rearrangement uses TRBV29-1 and TRBJ2-1, with 11 positions matching TRBD2. This CDR3 spans 16 amino acids. CDR1 is SQVTM and CDR2 is ANQGSEA in the germline V gene. V dropped 6 bases and J dropped 0; count of bases not matched to a gene: 7. The CDR3 is CSVEPTSGTSYNEQFF. CDR3 nucleotides: TGCAGCGTGGAGCCGACTAGCGGGACCTCCTACAATGAGCAGTTCTTC.

This chain connects TRBV27 to TRBJ1-1; 9 positions match TRBD1. Per germline, CDR1 MNHEY and CDR2 SMNVEV (reference sequence). Unmatched junction bases numbered 6, after V lost 7 bases and J lost 0 bases. The CDR3 covers 15 residues. In DNA form, the CDR3 reads TGTGCCAGCAATCTACAGGGGGCTGTGAACACTGAAGCTTTCTTT. This gives the protein CASNLQGAVNTEAFF.

The sample holds many counts of this clonotype. V is TRBV10-2 and J is TRBJ1-3, with 7 bases that match TRBD1. V lost 0 bases and J lost 3; bases outside the gene matches: 2. This CDR3 has 15 amino acids. Germline CDR1 is WSHSY and CDR2 is SAAADI. As DNA, the CDR3 is TGCGCCAGCAGTGAGTCGACAGGGATTGGAAACACCATATATTTT. This encodes CASSESTGIGNTIYF.

There are many counts of this clonotype. The chain employs TRBV29-1 and TRBJ1-1; 11 bases agree with TRBD1. The CDR3 runs to 15 residues. V dropped 6 bases and J dropped 6; count of bases not matched to a gene: 12. In germline, CDR1 is SQVTM, CDR2 ANQGSEA. The CDR3 protein is CSVTGTGGLWSEAFF. The CDR3 DNA reads TGCAGCGTCACCGGGACAGGGGGGTTGTGGTCTGAAGCTTTCTTT.

The rearrangement links TRBV7-6 to TRBJ2-7, with a tentative D call TRBD1 (6 bases). V was trimmed by 2 bases and J by 2 bases, leaving 13 bases between them. The germline V gene encodes CDR1 SGHVS and CDR2 FNYEAQ. CDR3 length equals 15 residues. The CDR3 loop reads CASSLRRGPTYEQYF. The CDR3 nucleotides are TGTGCCAGCAGCTTACGCAGGGGCCCCACCTACGAGCAGTACTTC.

CDR3 nucleotide sequence: TGTGCCTCCCAACTGGGCACTGAAGCTTTCTTT. It is translated as CASQLGTEAFF. The chain is built from TRBV28 and TRBJ1-1, with D unresolved. Between the trimmed V and J ends, which lost 11 bases and 4 bases, there was a span of 11 bases. The CDR3 has 11 residues. In germline, CDR1 is MDHEN, CDR2 SYDVKM.

The chain recombines TRBV14 with TRBJ2-1; 14 bases fit TRBD2. V was clipped by 4 bases and J by 8 bases; unmatched bases: 13. Germline V gives CDR1 SGHDN, CDR2 FVKESK. The CDR3 extends over 18 amino acids. CDR3 loop: CASSLDTRTSGRLYEQFF. CDR3 nucleotides: TGTGCCAGCAGCCTCGATACGAGGACTAGCGGGAGGCTATATGAGCAGTTCTTC.

This clonotype appeared many times. The chain links TRBV7-2 to TRBJ2-2, with D tentatively TRBD2 (5 bases). V shed 5 bases and J shed 13 bases, with 17 bases lying between them. The V gene's germline CDR1 is SGHTA and CDR2 FQGNSA. The CDR3 is 13 amino acids. This chain's CDR3 is CASSPAPGVGLFF. In DNA, the CDR3 is TGTGCCAGCAGCCCCGCCCCCGGGGTTGGGCTGTTTTTT.

This chain joins TRBV7-2 and TRBJ2-1; a weak D match, TRBD2 (6 bases). Per the germline V gene, CDR1 is SGHTA and CDR2 is FQGNSA. Deletions cut 2 bases from V and 8 bases from J, with 16 bases between. The length of the CDR3 is 15 residues. The CDR3 here is CASSLSGGTGDEQFF. CDR3 bases: TGTGCCAGCAGCTTATCTGGCGGGACTGGGGATGAGCAGTTCTTC.

This chain connects TRBV12-3 or TRBV12-4 to TRBJ2-7; D may be TRBD1 (6 bases). The CDR3 contains 14 residues. The ends were cut back, 4 bases at V and 0 bases at J, with 10 bases in the middle. The CDR3 sequence is CASSSYRASYEQYF. CDR3 in DNA: TGTGCCAGCAGTTCCTACAGGGCCTCCTACGAGCAGTACTTC.

This clonotype came up many times. This chain links TRBV29-1 with TRBJ1-1, with D possibly TRBD1 on 6 matching bases. CDR1 is SQVTM and CDR2 is ANQGSEA in the germline V gene. The CDR3 is 13 amino acids. Trimming stripped 0 bases from V and 11 bases from J, with 16 bases between. The CDR3 DNA is TGCAGCGTTGAAGATGCCGGGACACCGAGGGCTTTCTTT. Translated: CSVEDAGTPRAFF.

This clonotype turned up a few times. The chain combines TRBV20-1 with TRBJ1-1; 8 bases map to TRBD1. CDR1 is DFQATT, CDR2 SNEGSKA, per germline (reference sequence). V shed 6 bases and J 9 bases; nucleotides not matched to a gene: 12. The length of the CDR3 is 13 residues. The CDR3, as DNA: TGCAGTGCCCGCTCGGCAGGGGGCTTTCAAGCTTTCTTT. This codes for CSARSAGGFQAFF.

This clonotype was seen repeatedly, ten times or more. This chain joins TRBV5-1 and TRBJ2-1, with TRBD1 as a possible D gene (5 bases). Trimming took off 4 bases at V and 6 bases at J, with 8 bases between the two ends. The CDR3 has 12 residues. Looked up from germline, CDR1 is SGHRS and CDR2 is YFSETQ. The CDR3 DNA reads TGCGCCAGCAGCGCCACAGGCAATGAGCAGTTCTTC. This translates into CASSATGNEQFF.

The CDR3 region has the DNA TGTGCCAGCAGTTCCCTAAGCGGGAGAGAAGGCTACGAGCAGTACTTC. Its translation is CASSSLSGREGYEQYF. The chain carries TRBV28 and TRBJ2-7, with 8 bases aligning to TRBD2. Germline trimming cut 4 bases from V and 3 bases from J; bases unmatched to any gene: 11. The germline gives CDR1 MDHEN, CDR2 SYDVKM. The CDR3 totals 16 residues.

This clonotype was seen a handful of times. The chain employs TRBV6-1 and TRBJ2-7; 10 nucleotides align to TRBD2. The CDR3 covers 19 residues. V shed 5 bases, J shed 6 bases, and the junction held 22 bases outside the gene matches. Germline CDR1 and CDR2: MNHNS and SASEGT. CDR3 sequence: CASSPEREGRRWSLGEQYF. CDR3 DNA: TGTGCCAGCAGTCCAGAGCGGGAGGGCCGGAGATGGTCCCTTGGCGAGCAGTACTTC.

The V gene is TRBV12-3 or TRBV12-4, the J gene TRBJ2-1; D is uncertain. The CDR3 totals 15 residues. V lost 1 base, J lost 12 bases, and 19 bases lay in between. The CDR3 loop is CASSLGVGVPLGQFF. In DNA form, the CDR3 reads TGTGCCAGCAGTTTAGGTGTAGGAGTCCCTCTAGGGCAGTTCTTC.

The table lists this clonotype with a few counts. This chain links TRBV20-1 with TRBJ2-1; no definite D call. The V gene's germline CDR1 is DFQATT and CDR2 SNEGSKA (reference sequence). V was cut by 0 bases and J by 0 bases, with 12 bases left in between. The CDR3 is 16 amino acids. The CDR3 DNA reads TGCAGTGCTAGAGATCGCGACCGGAGCTCCTACAATGAGCAGTTCTTC. Its translation: CSARDRDRSSYNEQFF.

The CDR3 bases are TGCAGTGCCGAAGCCGGAAGCGGGAGGAACTACGAGCAGTACTTC. Residues: CSAEAGSGRNYEQYF. The V gene is TRBV20-1, the J gene TRBJ2-7; 9 bases align to TRBD2. CDR1 DFQATT and CDR2 SNEGSKA come from the germline V gene (reference sequence). The CDR3 runs to 15 residues. V trimming: 6 bases; J trimming: 3 bases; junction bases outside the gene matches: 12.

The chain carries TRBV7-6 and TRBJ2-1, with 8 bases lining up with TRBD2. This CDR3 has 16 residues. CDR1 and CDR2 from the germline V gene are SGHVS and FNYEAQ. The trim removed 1 base at V and 6 bases at J, leaving 8 bases unmatched. CDR3 nucleotides: TGTGCCAGCAGCTTAGTCGGGGGGGATTTGGTCAATGAGCAGTTCTTC. Translating gives CASSLVGGDLVNEQFF. The variable domain in full, completed from reference TRBV7-6 and TRBJ2-1, reads GAGVSQSPRYKVTKRGQDVALRCDPISGHVSLYWYRQALGQGPEFLTYFNYEAQQDKSGLPNDRFSAERPEGSISTLTIQRTEQRDSAMYRCASSLVGGDLVNEQFFGPGTRLTVL.

This chain connects TRBV12-3 or TRBV12-4 to TRBJ1-2, with D possibly TRBD1 on 6 matching bases. With 3 bases removed from V and 1 base from J, the gap between germline ends came to 21 bases. The CDR3 totals 18 residues. The CDR3 DNA reads as TGTGCCAGCAGTTTTTTTTGGGATCCAGGGGAGGATAACTATGGCTACACCTTC. It is translated as CASSFFWDPGEDNYGYTF.

This clonotype was counted only a few times. The gene calls are TRBV27 and TRBJ2-7; D unclear. Germline V CDR1 and CDR2: MNHEY, SMNVEV (reference sequence). With 2 bases removed from V and 6 bases from J, the gap between germline ends came to 5 bases. The CDR3 extends over 11 amino acids. The CDR3 bases are TGTGCCAGCAGTTTAAAATCCGAGCAGTACTTC. Its translation: CASSLKSEQYF.